This T cell receptor beta chain is from a study of cytomegalovirus exposure and HLA in healthy donors. This CDR3 spans 14 amino acids. The germline V gene encodes CDR1 KGHSH and CDR2 LQKENI. About this clone itself: Its antigen is still unknown.

Use of 60 Vbeta and 13 Jbeta primers characterized the PCR. TCRdb's table, derived via immunoSEQ multiplex PCR, lists solely in-frame clones and lacks some. This sample carries 150,000 to 200,000 clones, roughly four fifths of them seen once, and the ten largest clones take 2.2%. Findings and caveats of the study: Later analysis identified a missense DCLRE1C variant that was linked to TCR beta V- and J-gene trimming.

The sample comprised PBMCs. This TCR was recovered from a woman aged 30 to 39 in good health and CMV-seronegative. The V call is TRBV18, the J call TRBJ2-5; possible D gene TRBD2, 5 bases. The better agreement between TRBJ2-7 and the DNA end casts doubt on the J call. The CDR3 DNA reads as TGTGCCAGCTCACAATTCCGGGACTCCTACGAGCAGTACTTC. Its protein is CASSQFRDSYEQYF.